Listed here is a single TCR beta chain. The antigen remains unidentified. TCRdb's table, derived via immunoSEQ multiplex PCR, lists solely in-frame clones and lacks some. There are over 60,000 clones in the sample; around 86% occur only once, and roughly 0.66% lies in the top ten. This specimen belongs to a study of OX40 agonist ivuxolimab in advanced cancers. Turning to the study itself: With ivuxolimab, an agonistic anti-OX40 (CD134) antibody, patients were treated. Whole-study results and caveats: In the 0.1 to 3.0 mg/kg range, CD4+ and CD8+ blood T cells had expanded clonally by week 6.

The germline V and J ends were trimmed by 3 bases and 4 bases, with 7 bases remaining between them. This CDR3 is 13 amino acids long. The TCR was taken from an adult with an advanced solid tumor such as melanoma, head and neck, liver or kidney cancer. This chain links TRBV23-1 with TRBJ1-5; no clear D. TRBV23-1 is an ORF; its function is uncertain. Source: CD4+ or CD8+ T cells sorted from blood, taken in a trial of the OX40 agonist ivuxolimab. In nucleotides, the CDR3 is TGCGCCAGCAGTCATACCAGAAATCAGCCCCAGCATTTT. Its translation: CASSHTRNQPQHF.